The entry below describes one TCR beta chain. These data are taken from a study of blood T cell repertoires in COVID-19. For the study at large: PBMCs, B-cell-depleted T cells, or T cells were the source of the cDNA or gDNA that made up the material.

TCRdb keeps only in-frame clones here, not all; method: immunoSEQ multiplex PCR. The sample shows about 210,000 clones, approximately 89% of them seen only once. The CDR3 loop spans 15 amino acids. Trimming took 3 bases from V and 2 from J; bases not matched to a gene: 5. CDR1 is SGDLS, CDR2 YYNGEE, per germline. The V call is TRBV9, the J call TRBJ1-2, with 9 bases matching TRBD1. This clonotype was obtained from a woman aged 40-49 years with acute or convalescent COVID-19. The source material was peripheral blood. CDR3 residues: CASSAGTGRNYGYTF. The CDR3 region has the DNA TGTGCCAGCAGCGCTGGGACAGGGAGAAACTATGGCTACACCTTC.